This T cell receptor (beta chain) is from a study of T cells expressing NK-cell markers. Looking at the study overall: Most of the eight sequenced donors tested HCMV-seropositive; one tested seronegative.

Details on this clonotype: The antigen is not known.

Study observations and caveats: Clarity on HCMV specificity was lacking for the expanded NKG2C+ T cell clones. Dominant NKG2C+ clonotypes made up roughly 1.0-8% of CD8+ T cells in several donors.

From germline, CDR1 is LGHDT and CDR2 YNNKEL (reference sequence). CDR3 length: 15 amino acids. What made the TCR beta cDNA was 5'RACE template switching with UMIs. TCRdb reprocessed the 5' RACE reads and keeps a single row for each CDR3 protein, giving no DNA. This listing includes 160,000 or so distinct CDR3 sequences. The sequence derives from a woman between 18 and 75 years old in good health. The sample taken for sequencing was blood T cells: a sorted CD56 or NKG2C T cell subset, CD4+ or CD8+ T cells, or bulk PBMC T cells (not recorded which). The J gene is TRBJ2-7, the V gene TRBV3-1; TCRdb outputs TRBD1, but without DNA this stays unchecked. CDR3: CASSQSGTLSYEQYF.